Each of the 26 T cell receptor beta chains below was sequenced from the same sample in a study of blood T cell repertoires in COVID-19. The data were produced by immunoSEQ multiplex PCR, yet TCRdb's version contains in-frame clones alone and is incomplete. The sample lists under 300,000 clones; about 82% were seen once. The sample comprised peripheral blood. The receptors originated from an elderly man with acute or convalescent COVID-19.

Written as DNA, the CDR3 is TGTGCCAGCAGCCATGGACAGGTAGTCTCCACCGGGGAGCTGTTTTTT. It is translated as CASSHGQVVSTGELFF. This chain connects TRBV6-2 or TRBV6-3 to TRBJ2-2, with 7 bases aligning to TRBD1. CDR1 and CDR2 (germline): MNHEY, SVGEGT. This CDR3 contains 16 residues. The J segment lost 4 bases and the V segment lost 6 bases, leaving 11 bases of the junction unmatched.

The chain carries TRBV19 and TRBJ1-1; 7 positions match TRBD1. Germline lookup yields CDR1 LNHDA and CDR2 SQIVND (reference sequence). The CDR3 sequence is 12 residues long. Trimming at V came to 5 bases and at J to 5 bases, leaving 2 bases not matched to a gene. CDR3 in DNA: TGTGCCAGTAGTTCCAGGGGGACTGAAGCTTTCTTT. Protein sequence: CASSSRGTEAFF.

The V gene is TRBV28, the J gene TRBJ1-1; 7 nucleotides align to TRBD1. After removal of 7 bases from V and 7 bases from J, the junction contained 12 bases not matched to a gene. This CDR3 is 14 amino acids long. The germline V gene has CDR1 MDHEN and CDR2 SYDVKM. CDR3 bases: TGTGCCAGCATCTCAGGGGGTCTGAATCATGAAGCTTTCTTT. It translates to CASISGGLNHEAFF. Filled out from reference TRBV28 and TRBJ1-1, the complete variable domain reads DVKVTQSSRYLVKRTGEKVFLECVQDMDHENMFWYRQDPGLGLRLIYFSYDVKMKEKGDIPEGYSVSREKKERFSLILESASTNQTSMYLCASISGGLNHEAFFGQGTRLTVV.

V and J are TRBV18 and TRBJ1-5, with TRBD1 as a possible D gene (5 bases). Looked up from germline, CDR1 is KGHSH and CDR2 is LQKENI. V was pared by 6 bases and J by 2 bases, with 8 bases between. CDR3 size: 13 residues. The CDR3 reads CASSGGGNQPQHF. The CDR3 coding sequence is TGTGCCAGCTCGGGAGGGGGCAATCAGCCCCAGCATTTT.

The V call is TRBV11-2, the J call TRBJ2-2; weak D call: TRBD2 (5 bases). V was pared by 7 bases and J by 4 bases, with 16 bases between. The V gene's germline CDR1 is SGHAT and CDR2 FQNNGV. The CDR3 sequence is 15 residues long. In DNA, the CDR3 is TGTGCCAGCACCCTTGAGGGTGGGGTCACCGGGGAGCTGTTTTTT. Encoded protein: CASTLEGGVTGELFF.

V gene TRBV20-1 combines with J gene TRBJ1-2; 7 bases are shared with TRBD1. Trimming took 3 bases from V and 2 from J; bases not matched to a gene: 3. The germline V gene encodes CDR1 DFQATT and CDR2 SNEGSKA (reference sequence). The CDR3 extends over 13 amino acids. The CDR3: CSASFRGNYGYTF. The DNA for the CDR3 is TGCAGTGCTAGTTTCAGGGGGAACTATGGCTACACCTTC.

This clone has a single count. Here the CDR3 DNA reads TGTGCCAGCAGTAGAGTGGACAGATACGACGAGCAGTACTTC. This sequence encodes CASSRVDRYDEQYF. V gene TRBV14 combines with J gene TRBJ2-7; possibly TRBD1 for D (6 bases). The ends were cut back, 6 bases at V and 5 bases at J, with 17 bases in the middle. The CDR3 is 14 residues long. Germline assignment: CDR1 SGHDN and CDR2 FVKESK. The entire variable domain, with the rest obtained from reference TRBV14 and TRBJ2-7, is as follows: EAGVTQFPSHSVIEKGQTVTLRCDPISGHDNLYWYRRVMGKEIKFLLHFVKESKQDESGMPNNRFLAERTGGTYSTLKVQPAELEDSGVYFCASSRVDRYDEQYFGPGTRLTVT.

The V and J genes are TRBV4-3 and TRBJ1-3; tentative D call: TRBD1 (5 bases). CDR3 size: 16 residues. Germline loops: CDR1 LGHNA, CDR2 YSLEER. V lost 1 base and J lost 4, with 14 bases in between. CDR3 protein: CASSQVGTGAGNTIYF. Written as DNA, the CDR3 is TGCGCCAGCAGCCAAGTTGGTACAGGTGCGGGAAACACCATATATTTT.

This chain links TRBV6-5 with TRBJ1-3; D remains unclear. The V and J ends lost 0 bases and 4 bases respectively, with 4 bases between them. CDR3 length equals 13 residues. Germline assignment: CDR1 MNHEY and CDR2 SVGAGI. The DNA for the CDR3 is TGTGCCAGCAGTTACTCGAGCGGAAACACCATATATTTT. As protein: CASSYSSGNTIYF.

The V and J genes are TRBV5-1 and TRBJ2-3; a weak D match, TRBD2 (5 bases). Trimming cost V 1 base and J 0 bases, with 9 bases left between them. The germline V gene has CDR1 SGHRS and CDR2 YFSETQ. This CDR3 spans 15 amino acids. CDR3 DNA sequence: TGCGCCAGCAGCTTGCCGCGGGCTAGCACAGATACGCAGTATTTT. This encodes CASSLPRASTDTQYF.

The gene calls are TRBV5-4 and TRBJ2-3; 14 nucleotides match TRBD2. Germline CDR1 SGHNT, CDR2 YYREEE (reference sequence). The V gene end was trimmed by 4 bases and the J gene end by 2 bases; junction bases not matched to a gene: 6. CDR3 size: 17 residues. The CDR3 DNA reads as TGTGCCAGCAGCGTCCCGGGACTAGCGGGGGCCACAGATACGCAGTATTTT. Translated, it gives CASSVPGLAGATDTQYF.

The genes are TRBV28 and TRBJ1-2; tentative D call: TRBD1 (6 bases). Germline CDR1 is MDHEN and CDR2 is SYDVKM. The CDR3 extends over 13 amino acids. The ends were cut back, 6 bases at V and 8 bases at J, with 16 bases in the middle. The CDR3 loop is CASSLNRAWGYTF. The CDR3 coding sequence is TGTGCCAGCAGCCTGAACAGGGCCTGGGGCTACACCTTC.

The gene calls are TRBV7-9 and TRBJ1-1; D is ambiguous. The V gene lost 5 bases and the J gene lost 0 bases, with 16 bases spanning the gap. This CDR3 spans 16 amino acids. Germline V CDR1 and CDR2: SEHNR, FQNEAQ (reference sequence). CDR3 amino acids: CASSRGSGPMNTEAFF. In DNA, the CDR3 is TGTGCCAGCAGCCGAGGGTCTGGGCCTATGAACACTGAAGCTTTCTTT.

The chain carries TRBV7-9 and TRBJ2-7; the match to TRBD2 covers 13 bases. The ends lost 5 bases at V and 4 bases at J; junction bases unmatched: 8. The V gene's germline CDR1 is SEHNR and CDR2 FQNEAQ (reference sequence). The length of the CDR3 is 16 residues. The CDR3 is CASSPLGLAGSYEQYF. In DNA form, the CDR3 reads TGTGCCAGCAGCCCTCTGGGACTAGCGGGAAGTTACGAGCAGTACTTC.

The chain combines TRBV6-2 or TRBV6-3 with TRBJ1-2; no firm D call. V was shortened by 5 bases and J by 4 bases, with 14 bases between the two germline ends. Germline lookup yields CDR1 MNHEY and CDR2 SVGEGT. The CDR3 is 14 amino acids. The CDR3 protein is CASSPNSGSYGYTF. In DNA form, the CDR3 reads TGTGCCAGCAGTCCCAACAGCGGCTCCTATGGCTACACCTTC.

The gene calls are TRBV4-2 and TRBJ2-5, with D tentatively TRBD2 (6 bases). The length of the CDR3 is 15 residues. Germline assignment: CDR1 LGHNA and CDR2 YNFKEQ. Trimming took 4 bases from V and 5 from J, leaving 17 bases between them. CDR3 residues: CASSRTKGGMETQYF. The CDR3 DNA is TGTGCCAGCAGCCGGACGAAGGGCGGGATGGAGACCCAGTACTTC.

Written as DNA, the CDR3 is TGTGCCAGCAGCGTGGGAGGGAACTCCTACGAGCAGTACTTC. It codes for CASSVGGNSYEQYF. The chain joins TRBV9 to TRBJ2-7; TRBD2 agrees at 7 bases. Germline-derived CDR1 and CDR2 are SGDLS and YYNGEE. The CDR3 runs to 14 residues. J was trimmed by 0 bases and V by 2 bases; bases with no gene match: 2.

This chain joins TRBV24-1 and TRBJ2-3; 14 nucleotides match TRBD2. The CDR3 consists of 20 residues. Germline values: CDR1 KGHDR, CDR2 SFDVKD. Trimming removed 4 bases from V and 4 bases from J; junction bases left unmatched: 15. In nucleotides, the CDR3 is TGTGCCACCAGTGACCTTGTAGGGACTAGCGGGAGTCGTGTGGCAGATACGCAGTATTTT. Translation gives CATSDLVGTSGSRVADTQYF.

The chain carries TRBV4-2 and TRBJ1-2; 7 nucleotides match TRBD1. V was clipped by 3 bases and J by 0 bases; unmatched bases: 10. The germline V gene encodes CDR1 LGHNA and CDR2 YNFKEQ. This CDR3 has 17 residues. The CDR3 protein is CASSQILGQDANYGYTF. The CDR3 DNA follows: TGTGCCAGCAGCCAGATATTAGGACAGGATGCTAACTATGGCTACACCTTC.

The gene calls are TRBV19 and TRBJ2-2; TRBD2 might be the D (5 bases). The CDR3 length is 14 residues. Germline V gene sequence: CDR1 LNHDA, CDR2 SQIVND (reference sequence). V lost 3 bases, J lost 2 bases, and 7 bases lay in between. The CDR3 coding sequence is TGTGCCAGTAGTATCGAGGGAAACACCGGGGAGCTGTTTTTT. This sequence encodes CASSIEGNTGELFF.

CDR3 sequence: CASSEGGQRINSPLHF. Written as DNA, the CDR3 is TGTGCCAGCAGTGAAGGAGGCCAGCGCATTAATTCACCCCTCCACTTT. The V call is TRBV6-1, the J call TRBJ1-6; D remains ambiguous. The germline V and J ends were trimmed by 1 base and 6 bases, with 13 bases remaining between them. The CDR3 contains 16 residues. Germline CDR1 is MNHNS and CDR2 is SASEGT.

The sample holds one count of this clone. V usage is TRBV3-1 (or the pseudogene TRBV3-2) and J usage is TRBJ1-2; D not certain. The germline gives CDR1 LGHDT, CDR2 YNNKEL (reference sequence). V shed 1 base and J shed 8 bases, with 11 bases lying between them. CDR3 length: 13 amino acids. Here the CDR3 DNA reads TGTGCCAGCAGCCAAGTCGGGATGGGGGGCTACACCTTC. It codes for CASSQVGMGGYTF.

The V and J genes are TRBV28 and TRBJ2-1; D gene uncertain. Germline V gives CDR1 MDHEN, CDR2 SYDVKM. There are 15 residues in the CDR3. Trimming took 5 bases from V and 0 from J, leaving 11 bases between them. The CDR3 bases are TGTGCCAGCAGTCACGACTCGAGCTCCTACAATGAGCAGTTCTTC. Amino acids: CASSHDSSSYNEQFF. The variable domain in full, with the rest retrieved from reference TRBV28 and TRBJ2-1, is DVKVTQSSRYLVKRTGEKVFLECVQDMDHENMFWYRQDPGLGLRLIYFSYDVKMKEKGDIPEGYSVSREKKERFSLILESASTNQTSMYLCASSHDSSSYNEQFFGPGTRLTVL.

The table lists this clone with a few counts. This chain joins TRBV10-3 and TRBJ1-5, with unresolved D. Trimming took off 0 bases at V and 0 bases at J, with 9 bases between the two ends. The CDR3 covers 16 residues. Germline V gene lookup returns CDR1 ENHRY and CDR2 SYGVKD. This CDR3 reads CAISESGGYSNQPQHF. DNA of the CDR3: TGTGCCATCAGTGAGTCGGGAGGATATAGCAATCAGCCCCAGCATTTT.

A single count supports this clone. The CDR3 region is CASSLRITGELFF. The CDR3 nucleotides read TGTGCCAGCAGTTTACGTATTACCGGGGAGCTGTTTTTT. The chain is built from TRBV12-3 or TRBV12-4 and TRBJ2-2, with no clear D. There are 13 residues in the CDR3. Trimming pared 2 bases from V and 5 bases from J, leaving 6 bases between.

V usage is TRBV28 and J usage is TRBJ1-1, with D tentatively TRBD1 (6 bases). The CDR3 is 13 amino acids. Germline loops: CDR1 MDHEN, CDR2 SYDVKM. V lost 9 bases, J lost 0 bases, and 11 bases lay in between. The CDR3 DNA reads as TGTGCCAGTTCCGACAGGTTGAACACTGAAGCTTTCTTT. Its translation is CASSDRLNTEAFF.